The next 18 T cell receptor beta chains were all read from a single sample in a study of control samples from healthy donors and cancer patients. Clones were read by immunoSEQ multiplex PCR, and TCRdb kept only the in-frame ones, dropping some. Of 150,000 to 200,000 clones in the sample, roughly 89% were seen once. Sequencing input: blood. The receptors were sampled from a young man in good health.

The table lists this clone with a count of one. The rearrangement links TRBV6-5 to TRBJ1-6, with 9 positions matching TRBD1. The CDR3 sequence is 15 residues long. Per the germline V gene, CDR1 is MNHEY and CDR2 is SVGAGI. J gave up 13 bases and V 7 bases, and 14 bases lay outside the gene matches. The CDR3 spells CASKGSGTGLSPLHF. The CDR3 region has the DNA TGTGCCAGCAAGGGAAGTGGGACAGGGCTTAGCCCCCTCCACTTT.

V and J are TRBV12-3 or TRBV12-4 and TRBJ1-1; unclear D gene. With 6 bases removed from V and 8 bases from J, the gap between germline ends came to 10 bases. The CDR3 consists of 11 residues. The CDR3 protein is CASRENSEAFF. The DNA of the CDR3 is TGTGCCAGCAGGGAAAACAGCGAAGCTTTCTTT.

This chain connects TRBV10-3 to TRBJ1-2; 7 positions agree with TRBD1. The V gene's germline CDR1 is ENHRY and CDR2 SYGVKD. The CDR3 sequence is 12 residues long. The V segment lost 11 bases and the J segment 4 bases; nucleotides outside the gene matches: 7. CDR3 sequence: CAAQQGIYGYTF. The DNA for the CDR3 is TGTGCCGCTCAACAGGGGATCTATGGCTACACCTTC.

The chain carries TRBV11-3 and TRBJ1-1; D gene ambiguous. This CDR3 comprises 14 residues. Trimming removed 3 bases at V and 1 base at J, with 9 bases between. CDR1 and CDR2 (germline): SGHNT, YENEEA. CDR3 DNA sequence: TGTGCCAGCAGCTTCGACACCTCGAACACTGAAGCTTTCTTT. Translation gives CASSFDTSNTEAFF.

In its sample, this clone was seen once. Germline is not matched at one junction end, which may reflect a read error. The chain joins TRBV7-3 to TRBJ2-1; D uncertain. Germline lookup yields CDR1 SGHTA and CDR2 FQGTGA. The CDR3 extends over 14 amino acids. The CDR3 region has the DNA TGTGCCAGCAGTCCCGGAAACTCCAACAATGAGCAGTTCTTC. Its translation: CASSPGNSNNEQFF.

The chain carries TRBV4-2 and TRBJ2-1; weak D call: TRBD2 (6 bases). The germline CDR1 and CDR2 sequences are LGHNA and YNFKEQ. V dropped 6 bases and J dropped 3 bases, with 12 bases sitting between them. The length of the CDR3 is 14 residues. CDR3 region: CASRRERDYNEQFF. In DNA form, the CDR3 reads TGTGCCAGCAGGCGGGAAAGGGACTACAATGAGCAGTTCTTC.

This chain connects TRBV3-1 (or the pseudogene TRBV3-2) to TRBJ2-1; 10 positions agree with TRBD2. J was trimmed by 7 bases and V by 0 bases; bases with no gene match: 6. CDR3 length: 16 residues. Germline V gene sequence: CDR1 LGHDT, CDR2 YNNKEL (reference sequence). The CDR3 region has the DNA TGTGCCAGCAGCCAAGACCGGTTAGCGGGAGGAAATGAGCAGTTCTTC. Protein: CASSQDRLAGGNEQFF.

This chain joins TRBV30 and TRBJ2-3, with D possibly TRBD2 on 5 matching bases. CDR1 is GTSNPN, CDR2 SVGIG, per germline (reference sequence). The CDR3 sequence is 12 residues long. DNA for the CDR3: TGTGCTCGAGGAGGCGCGGTAGATACGCAGTATTTT. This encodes CARGGAVDTQYF.

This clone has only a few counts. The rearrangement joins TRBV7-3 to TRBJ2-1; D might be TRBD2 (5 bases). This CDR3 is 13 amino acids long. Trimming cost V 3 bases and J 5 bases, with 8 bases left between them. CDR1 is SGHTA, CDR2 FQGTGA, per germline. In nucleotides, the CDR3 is TGTGCCAGCAGCTTGAGGGATAACAATGAGCAGTTCTTC. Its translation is CASSLRDNNEQFF.

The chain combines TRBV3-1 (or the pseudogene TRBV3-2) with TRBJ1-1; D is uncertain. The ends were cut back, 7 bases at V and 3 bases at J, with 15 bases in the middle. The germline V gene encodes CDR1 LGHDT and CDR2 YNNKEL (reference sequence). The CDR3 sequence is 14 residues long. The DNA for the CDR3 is TGTGCCAGCATGTCATATGACCGAGACACTGAAGCTTTCTTT. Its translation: CASMSYDRDTEAFF.

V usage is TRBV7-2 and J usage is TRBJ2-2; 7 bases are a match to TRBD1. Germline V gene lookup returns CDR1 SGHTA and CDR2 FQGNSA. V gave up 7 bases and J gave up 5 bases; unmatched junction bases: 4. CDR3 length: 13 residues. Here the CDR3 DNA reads TGTGCCAGCAAGGGACAGTTTACCGGGGAGCTGTTTTTT. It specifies CASKGQFTGELFF.

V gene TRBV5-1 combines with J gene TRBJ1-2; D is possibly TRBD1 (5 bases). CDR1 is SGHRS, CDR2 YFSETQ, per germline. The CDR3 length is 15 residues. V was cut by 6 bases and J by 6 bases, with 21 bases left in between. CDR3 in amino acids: CASTVSQGRGNGYTF. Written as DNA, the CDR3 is TGCGCCAGCACTGTATCCCAGGGAAGGGGAAATGGCTACACCTTC. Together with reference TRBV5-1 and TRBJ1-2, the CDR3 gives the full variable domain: KAGVTQTPRYLIKTRGQQVTLSCSPISGHRSVSWYQQTPGQGLQFLFEYFSETQRNKGNFPGRFSGRQFSNSRSEMNVSTLELGDSALYLCASTVSQGRGNGYTFGSGTRLTVV.

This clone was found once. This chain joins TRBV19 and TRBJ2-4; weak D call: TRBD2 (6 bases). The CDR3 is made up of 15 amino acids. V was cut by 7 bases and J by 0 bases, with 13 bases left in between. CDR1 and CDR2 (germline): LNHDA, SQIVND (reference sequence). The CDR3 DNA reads TGTGCCAGTAATCCGGGGGTGTCAGCCAAAAACATTCAGTACTTC. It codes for CASNPGVSAKNIQYF.

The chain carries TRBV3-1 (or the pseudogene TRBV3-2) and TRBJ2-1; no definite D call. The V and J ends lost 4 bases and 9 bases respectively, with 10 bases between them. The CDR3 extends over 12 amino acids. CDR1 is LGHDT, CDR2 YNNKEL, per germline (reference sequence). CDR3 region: CASSLRSPEQFF. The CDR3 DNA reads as TGTGCCAGCAGCCTCAGGAGTCCTGAGCAGTTCTTC.

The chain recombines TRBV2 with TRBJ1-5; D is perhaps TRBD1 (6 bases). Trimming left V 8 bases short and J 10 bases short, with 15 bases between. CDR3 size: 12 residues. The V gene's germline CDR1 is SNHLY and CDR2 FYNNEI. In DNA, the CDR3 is TGTGCCAGCGGGCCACAGGGCCCCCCCCAGCATTTT. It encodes CASGPQGPPQHF.

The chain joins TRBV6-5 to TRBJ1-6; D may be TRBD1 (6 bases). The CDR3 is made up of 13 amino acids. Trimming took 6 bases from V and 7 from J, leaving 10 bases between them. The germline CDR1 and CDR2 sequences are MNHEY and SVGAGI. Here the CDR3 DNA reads TGTGCCAGCAGGATTACAGGGAATTCACCCCTCCACTTT. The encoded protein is CASRITGNSPLHF.

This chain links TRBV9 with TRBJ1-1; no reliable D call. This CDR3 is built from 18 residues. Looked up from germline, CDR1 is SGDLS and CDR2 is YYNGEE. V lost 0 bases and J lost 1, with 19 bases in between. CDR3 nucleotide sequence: TGTGCCAGCAGCGTAGCACGTTCCGGTGGGTTCGGGAACACTGAAGCTTTCTTT. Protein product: CASSVARSGGFGNTEAFF.

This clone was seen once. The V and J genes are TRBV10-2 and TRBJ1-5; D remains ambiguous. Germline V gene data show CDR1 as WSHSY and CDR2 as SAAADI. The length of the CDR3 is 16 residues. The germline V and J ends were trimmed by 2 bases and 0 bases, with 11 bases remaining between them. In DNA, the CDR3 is TGCGCCAGCAGTGAGAGGGCATTCGTTAGCAATCAGCCCCAGCATTTT. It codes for CASSERAFVSNQPQHF.